A selection of T cell receptor beta chains follows, all from one sample in a study of beta chain features in type 1 diabetes. Sequencing was performed with immunoSEQ multiplex PCR; in TCRdb, only in-frame clones are kept and a portion is missing. The table has under 450,000 clones, over 12% seen once. Sequences were obtained from naive CD4+ T cells from blood. These TCRs come from a woman younger than 35 in good health. Each CDR3 is given with its conserved first and last residue. The D gene is left open where the match is weak. A row's size may be missing; if present it is once, few, many or a size class.

V,D,size,J,CDR3,DNA
TRBV5-1,TRBD1,few,TRBJ2-4,CASSLNRGQAKNIQYF,TGCGCCAGCAGCTTGAACAGGGGGCAAGCCAAAAACATTCAGTACTTC
TRBV28,NA,once,TRBJ2-1,CASSITGLLYNEQFF,TGTGCCAGCAGCATCACAGGGCTACTCTACAATGAGCAGTTCTTC
TRBV4-2,NA,few,TRBJ2-1,CASSRGEGYSYNEQFF,TGTGCCAGCAGCCGGGGGGAAGGGTACTCCTACAATGAGCAGTTCTTC
TRBV5-1,TRBD1,few,TRBJ2-2,CASSPGQGTTGELFF,TGCGCCAGCAGCCCGGGACAGGGGACGACCGGGGAGCTGTTTTTT
TRBV9,NA,few,TRBJ2-5,CASSVGEAPETQYF,TGTGCCAGCAGCGTAGGGGAGGCACCAGAGACCCAGTACTTC
TRBV29-1,TRBD1,few,TRBJ2-6,CSVGGQGSVSSGANVLTF,TGCAGCGTTGGGGGACAGGGGAGTGTTAGCTCTGGGGCCAACGTCCTGACTTTC
TRBV5-1,NA,NA,TRBJ2-3,CASSFSGTGTDTQYF,TGCGCCAGCAGCTTTAGCGGGACAGGGACAGATACGCAGTATTTT
TRBV20-1,NA,NA,TRBJ2-7,CSARTWSEQYF,TGCAGTGCTAGAACATGGAGCGAGCAGTACTTC
TRBV7-2,NA,NA,TRBJ2-1,CASSLASWESYNEQFF,TGTGCCAGCAGCTTAGCTTCGTGGGAGTCCTACAATGAGCAGTTCTTC
TRBV28,NA,few,TRBJ1-2,CASSQGYGYTF,TGTGCCAGCAGCCAGGGTTACGGCTACACCTTC
TRBV5-6,NA,few,TRBJ2-3,CASRAGPSTDTQYF,TGTGCCAGCAGGGCGGGACCTAGCACAGATACGCAGTATTTT
TRBV30,TRBD2,few,TRBJ2-5,CAWSAPGLGGETQYF,TGTGCCTGGAGTGCCCCGGGACTAGGGGGAGAGACCCAGTACTTC
TRBV4-3,NA,few,TRBJ2-5,CASSLTSAWGPETQYF,TGCGCCAGCAGCCTAACTAGCGCTTGGGGGCCAGAGACCCAGTACTTC
TRBV7-9,NA,NA,TRBJ2-7,CASSLAGRVDEQYF,TGTGCCAGCAGCTTAGCGGGCAGGGTCGACGAGCAGTACTTC
TRBV14,TRBD2,NA,TRBJ2-1,CASSPGLAGNEQFF,TGTGCCAGCAGCCCCGGACTAGCGGGGAATGAGCAGTTCTTC
TRBV6-6,TRBD2,NA,TRBJ2-3,CANSLAGGERTDTQYF,TGTGCCAACTCACTAGCGGGAGGGGAACGCACAGATACGCAGTATTTT